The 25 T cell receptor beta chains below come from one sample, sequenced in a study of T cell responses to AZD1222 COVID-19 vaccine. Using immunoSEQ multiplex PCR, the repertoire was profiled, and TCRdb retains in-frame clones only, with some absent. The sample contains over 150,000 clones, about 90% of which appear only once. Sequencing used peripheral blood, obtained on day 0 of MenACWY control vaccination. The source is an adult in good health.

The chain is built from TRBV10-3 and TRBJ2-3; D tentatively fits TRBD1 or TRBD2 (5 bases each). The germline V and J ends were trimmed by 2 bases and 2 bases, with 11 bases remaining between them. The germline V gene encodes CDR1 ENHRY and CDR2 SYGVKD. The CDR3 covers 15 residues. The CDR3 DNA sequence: TGTGCCATCAGTGAGCTGAACGGGGCCACAGATACGCAGTATTTT. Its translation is CAISELNGATDTQYF.

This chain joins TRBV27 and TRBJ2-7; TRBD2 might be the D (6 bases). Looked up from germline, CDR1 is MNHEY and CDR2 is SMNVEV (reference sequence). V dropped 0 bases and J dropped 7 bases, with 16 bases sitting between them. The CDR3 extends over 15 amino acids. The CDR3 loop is CASSLSPSGLGEQYF. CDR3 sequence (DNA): TGTGCCAGCAGTTTATCGCCCAGCGGGCTGGGAGAGCAGTACTTC.

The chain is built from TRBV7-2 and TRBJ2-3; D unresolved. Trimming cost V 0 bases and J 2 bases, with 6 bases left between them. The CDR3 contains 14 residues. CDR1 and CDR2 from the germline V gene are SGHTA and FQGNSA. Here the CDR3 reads CASSLALFTDTQYF. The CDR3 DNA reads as TGTGCCAGCAGCTTAGCGCTGTTCACAGATACGCAGTATTTT.

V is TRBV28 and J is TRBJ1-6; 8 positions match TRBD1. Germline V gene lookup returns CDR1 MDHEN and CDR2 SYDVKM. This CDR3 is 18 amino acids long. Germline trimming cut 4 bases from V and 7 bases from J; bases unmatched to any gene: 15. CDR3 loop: CASSWTNGGTGLNSPLHF. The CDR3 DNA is TGTGCCAGCAGTTGGACAAACGGGGGGACAGGCCTAAATTCACCCCTCCACTTT. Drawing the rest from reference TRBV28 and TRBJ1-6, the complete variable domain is DVKVTQSSRYLVKRTGEKVFLECVQDMDHENMFWYRQDPGLGLRLIYFSYDVKMKEKGDIPEGYSVSREKKERFSLILESASTNQTSMYLCASSWTNGGTGLNSPLHFGNGTRLTVT.

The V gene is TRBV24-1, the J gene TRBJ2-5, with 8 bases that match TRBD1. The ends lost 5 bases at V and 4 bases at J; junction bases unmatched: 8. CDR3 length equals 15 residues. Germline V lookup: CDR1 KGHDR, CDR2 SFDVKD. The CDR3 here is CATSGTGQGRETQYF. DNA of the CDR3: TGTGCCACCAGTGGAACCGGACAGGGACGAGAGACCCAGTACTTC.

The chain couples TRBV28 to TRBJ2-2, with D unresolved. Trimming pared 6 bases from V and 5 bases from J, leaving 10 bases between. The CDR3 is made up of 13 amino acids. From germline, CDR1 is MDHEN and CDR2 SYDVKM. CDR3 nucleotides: TGTGCCAGCAGGGAGAGCTGGACCGGGGAGCTGTTTTTT. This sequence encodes CASRESWTGELFF.

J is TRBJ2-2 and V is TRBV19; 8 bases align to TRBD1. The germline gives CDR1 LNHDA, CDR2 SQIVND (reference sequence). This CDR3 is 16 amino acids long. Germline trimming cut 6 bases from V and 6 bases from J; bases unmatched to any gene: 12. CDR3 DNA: TGTGCCAGTAGGCGGGGAGGCCAGGGGGCGGCCGGGGAGCTGTTTTTT. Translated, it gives CASRRGGQGAAGELFF.

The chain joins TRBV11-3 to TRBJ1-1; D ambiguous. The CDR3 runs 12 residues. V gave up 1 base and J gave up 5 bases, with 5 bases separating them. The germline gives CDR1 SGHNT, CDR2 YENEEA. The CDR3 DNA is TGTGCCAGCAGCTTAGGACCAACTGAAGCTTTCTTT. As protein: CASSLGPTEAFF. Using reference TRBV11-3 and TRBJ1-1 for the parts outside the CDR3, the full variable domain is EAGVVQSPRYKIIEKKQPVAFWCNPISGHNTLYWYLQNLGQGPELLIRYENEEAVDDSQLPKDRFSAERLKGVDSTLKIQPAELGDSAVYLCASSLGPTEAFFGQGTRLTVV.

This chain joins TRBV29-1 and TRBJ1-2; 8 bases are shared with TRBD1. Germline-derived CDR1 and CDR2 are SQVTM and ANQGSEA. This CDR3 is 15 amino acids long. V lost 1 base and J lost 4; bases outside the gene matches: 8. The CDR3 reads CSVEGGAGGIYGYTF. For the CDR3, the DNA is TGCAGCGTTGAAGGAGGGGCAGGGGGCATCTATGGCTACACCTTC.

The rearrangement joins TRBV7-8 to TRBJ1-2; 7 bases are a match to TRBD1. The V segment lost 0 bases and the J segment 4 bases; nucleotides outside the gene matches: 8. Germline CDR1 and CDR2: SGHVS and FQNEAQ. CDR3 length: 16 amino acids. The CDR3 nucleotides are TGTGCCAGCAGCTTAGCCTTAAGACAGGGTGCCTATGGCTACACCTTC. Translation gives CASSLALRQGAYGYTF.

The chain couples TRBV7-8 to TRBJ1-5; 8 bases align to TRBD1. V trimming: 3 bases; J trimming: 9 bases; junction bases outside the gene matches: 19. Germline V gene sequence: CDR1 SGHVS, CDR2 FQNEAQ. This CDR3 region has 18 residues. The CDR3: CASSFGVPGGQVRRPQHF. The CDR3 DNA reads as TGTGCCAGCAGCTTTGGGGTCCCAGGGGGACAGGTTAGAAGGCCCCAGCATTTT. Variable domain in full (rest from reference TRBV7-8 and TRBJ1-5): GAGVSQSPRYKVAKRGQDVALRCDPISGHVSLFWYQQALGQGPEFLTYFQNEAQLDKSGLPSDRFFAERPEGSVSTLKIQRTQQEDSAVYLCASSFGVPGGQVRRPQHFGDGTRLSIL.

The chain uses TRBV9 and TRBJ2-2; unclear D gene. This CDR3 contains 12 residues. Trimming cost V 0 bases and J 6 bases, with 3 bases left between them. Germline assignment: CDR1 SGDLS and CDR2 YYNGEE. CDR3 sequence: CASSVGPGELFF. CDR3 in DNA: TGTGCCAGCAGCGTAGGACCCGGGGAGCTGTTTTTT.

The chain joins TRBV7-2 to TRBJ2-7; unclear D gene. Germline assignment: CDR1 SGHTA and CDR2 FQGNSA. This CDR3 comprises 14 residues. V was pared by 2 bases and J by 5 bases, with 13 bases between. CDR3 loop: CASSLPHRANEQYF. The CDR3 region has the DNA TGTGCCAGCAGCTTACCGCACCGGGCTAACGAGCAGTACTTC.

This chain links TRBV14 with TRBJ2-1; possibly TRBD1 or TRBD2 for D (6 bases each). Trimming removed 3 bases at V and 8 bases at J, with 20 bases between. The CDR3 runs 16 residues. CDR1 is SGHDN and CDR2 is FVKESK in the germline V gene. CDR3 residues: CASSQGRDTFRDEQFF. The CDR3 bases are TGTGCCAGCAGCCAGGGGCGGGACACCTTCAGGGATGAGCAGTTCTTC.

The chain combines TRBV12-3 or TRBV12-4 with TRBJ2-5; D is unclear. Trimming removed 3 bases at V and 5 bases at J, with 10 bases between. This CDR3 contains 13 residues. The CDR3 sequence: CASSLAALETQYF. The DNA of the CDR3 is TGTGCCAGCAGTTTGGCCGCTCTGGAGACCCAGTACTTC.

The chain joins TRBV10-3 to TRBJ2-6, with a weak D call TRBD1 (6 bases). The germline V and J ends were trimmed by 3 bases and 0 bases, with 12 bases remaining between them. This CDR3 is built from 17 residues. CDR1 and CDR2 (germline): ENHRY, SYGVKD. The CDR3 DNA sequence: TGTGCCATCAGTGAACAGGGTTGGGGCTCTGGGGCCAACGTCCTGACTTTC. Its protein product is CAISEQGWGSGANVLTF.

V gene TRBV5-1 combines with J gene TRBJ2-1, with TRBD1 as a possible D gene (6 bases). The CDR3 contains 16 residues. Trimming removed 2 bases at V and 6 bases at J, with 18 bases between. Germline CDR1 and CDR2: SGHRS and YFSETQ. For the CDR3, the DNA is TGCGCCAGCAGCTTAACCCTAGGGGGTGGGGGCAATGAGCAGTTCTTC. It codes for CASSLTLGGGGNEQFF.

For the CDR3, the DNA is TGTGCCAGCAGCAGGACACAAGCTAATGAAAAACTGTTTTTT. Its translation is CASSRTQANEKLFF. This rearrangement joins TRBV6-5 to TRBJ1-4, with a tentative D call TRBD1 (5 bases). CDR3 size: 14 residues. Between the trimmed V and J ends, which lost 6 bases and 3 bases, there was a span of 11 bases. Germline loops: CDR1 MNHEY, CDR2 SVGAGI.

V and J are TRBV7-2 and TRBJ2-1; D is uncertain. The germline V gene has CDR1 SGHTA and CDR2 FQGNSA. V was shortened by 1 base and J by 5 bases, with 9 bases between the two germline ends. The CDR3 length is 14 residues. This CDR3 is CASSLVGTDNEQFF. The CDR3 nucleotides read TGTGCCAGCAGCTTAGTCGGTACAGACAATGAGCAGTTCTTC.

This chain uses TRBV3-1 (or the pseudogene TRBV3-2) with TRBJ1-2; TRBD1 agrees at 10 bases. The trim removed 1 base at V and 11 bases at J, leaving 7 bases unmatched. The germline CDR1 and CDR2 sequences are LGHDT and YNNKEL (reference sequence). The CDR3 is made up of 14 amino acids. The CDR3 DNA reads TGTGCCAGCAGCCAAGGGGGACAGGGGATGCGATACACCTTC. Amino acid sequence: CASSQGGQGMRYTF.

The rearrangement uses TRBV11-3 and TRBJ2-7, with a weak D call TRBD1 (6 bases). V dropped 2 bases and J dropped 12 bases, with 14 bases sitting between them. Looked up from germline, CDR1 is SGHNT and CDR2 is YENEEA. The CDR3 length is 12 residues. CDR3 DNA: TGTGCCAGCAGCTTAAAGGACAGCCTATCGTACTTC. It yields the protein CASSLKDSLSYF.

The CDR3 bases are TGTGCCAGCAGTCGGGACATCTCCTACGAGCAGTACTTC. Translated, it gives CASSRDISYEQYF. The rearrangement links TRBV12-3 or TRBV12-4 to TRBJ2-7; weak D call: TRBD1 (6 bases). The CDR3 is made up of 13 amino acids. Trimming shortened V by 5 bases and J by 0 bases, and 8 bases separated the two germline ends.

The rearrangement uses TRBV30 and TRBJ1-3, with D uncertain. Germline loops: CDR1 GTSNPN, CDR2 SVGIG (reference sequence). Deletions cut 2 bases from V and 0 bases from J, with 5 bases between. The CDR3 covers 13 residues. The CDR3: CAWSPSSGNTIYF. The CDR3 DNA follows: TGTGCCTGGAGTCCAAGCTCTGGAAACACCATATATTTT.

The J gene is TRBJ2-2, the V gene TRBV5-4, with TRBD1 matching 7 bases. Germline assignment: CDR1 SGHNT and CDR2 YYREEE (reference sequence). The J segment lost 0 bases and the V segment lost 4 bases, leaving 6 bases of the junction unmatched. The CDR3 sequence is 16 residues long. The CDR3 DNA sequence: TGTGCCAGCAGCCCCTTAACAGGGGCGAACACCGGGGAGCTGTTTTTT. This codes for CASSPLTGANTGELFF.

The CDR3 protein is CASSAQNPGTAYGYTF. The DNA for the CDR3 is TGTGCCAGCAGCGCCCAGAATCCCGGGACAGCCTATGGCTACACCTTC. The chain joins TRBV7-2 to TRBJ1-2; 7 nucleotides line up with TRBD1. Germline assignment: CDR1 SGHTA and CDR2 FQGNSA. The CDR3 contains 16 residues. Germline trimming cut 5 bases from V and 4 bases from J; bases unmatched to any gene: 13.